This record concerns one T cell receptor (beta chain) sequence. Its antigen is still unknown. This CDR3 has 15 residues. The V gene's germline CDR1 is LNHDA and CDR2 SQIVND (reference sequence). Beta-chain TCR cDNA was generated via 5'RACE template switching with UMIs. TCRdb reprocessed the 5' RACE reads; each CDR3 protein has one entry and no DNA is given. This table holds about half a million distinct CDR3 sequences. This entry is derived from a study of T cells expressing NK-cell markers. Study-level results: Once again these clonotypes came out on top in the CD3+CD56-NKG2C+ fraction of several donors.

Sequenced material: blood T cells: a sorted CD56 or NKG2C T cell subset, CD4+ or CD8+ T cells, or bulk PBMC T cells (not recorded which). The chain joins TRBV19 to TRBJ2-2. The TCR originated in a woman in her 50s in good health. The CDR3 here is CASRFRGLGTGELFF.